A selection of T cell receptor beta chains follows, all from one sample in a study of blood T cell repertoires in COVID-19. Repertoires were generated with immunoSEQ multiplex PCR, while TCRdb's copy carries only in-frame clones and drops some. The repertoire includes hundreds of thousands of clones, 85% of them detected once, and approximately 18% sits in the top ten. Sequencing was performed on PBMCs or T cells enriched from blood (not recorded which). These receptors came from a man aged 40-49 years who had recovered from COVID-19. Each CDR3 is given with its conserved first and last residue. The order of the fields is J gene, D gene, clone size, V gene, CDR3 DNA, CDR3 protein. The D gene is left open where the match is weak. Size is stated for part of the rows, as once, few or many counts, or as a class when the clone is expanded.

j_call: TRBJ1-1; d_call: TRBD1; clone_size: NA; v_call: TRBV5-6; cdr3_nt: TGTGCCAGCAGCGGACAGGGATCTGAAGCTTTCTTT; cdr3_aa: CASSGQGSEAFF
j_call: TRBJ2-1; d_call: NA; clone_size: once; v_call: TRBV4-2; cdr3_nt: TGTGCCAGCAGCCAAGACGGGGGAGGCTATTACAATGAGCAGTTCTTC; cdr3_aa: CASSQDGGGYYNEQFF
j_call: TRBJ2-7; d_call: TRBD1; clone_size: NA; v_call: TRBV5-1; cdr3_nt: TGCGCCAGCAGCGAATCGACAGGGGGCGAGCAGTACTTC; cdr3_aa: CASSESTGGEQYF
j_call: TRBJ2-1; d_call: NA; clone_size: NA; v_call: TRBV19; cdr3_nt: TGTGCCACAGACGGGACACCCTCCGTGGGCTCCTACAATGAGCAGTTCTTC; cdr3_aa: CATDGTPSVGSYNEQFF
j_call: TRBJ2-7; d_call: TRBD2; clone_size: NA; v_call: TRBV30; cdr3_nt: TGTGCCTGGAGTGTACGACTAGCGGGAGTTAGTGGCGAGCAGTACTTC; cdr3_aa: CAWSVRLAGVSGEQYF
j_call: TRBJ1-5; d_call: NA; clone_size: NA; v_call: TRBV3-1/TRBV3-2; cdr3_nt: TGTGCCAGCAGCCCCGGATCGGGGAGCAATCAGCCCCAGCATTTT; cdr3_aa: CASSPGSGSNQPQHF
j_call: TRBJ1-3; d_call: NA; clone_size: NA; v_call: TRBV25-1; cdr3_nt: TGTGCCAGCACTCACAGGGAGAGCAACACCATATATTTT; cdr3_aa: CASTHRESNTIYF
j_call: TRBJ2-3; d_call: NA; clone_size: NA; v_call: TRBV18; cdr3_nt: TGTGCCAGCTCACCGGTGACTGTTAACACAGATACGCAGTATTTT; cdr3_aa: CASSPVTVNTDTQYF
j_call: TRBJ2-5; d_call: NA; clone_size: once; v_call: TRBV9; cdr3_nt: TGTGCCAGCACACCGTCGGGAGCGCCCCAAGAGACCCAGTACTTC; cdr3_aa: CASTPSGAPQETQYF
j_call: TRBJ1-1; d_call: TRBD1; clone_size: NA; v_call: TRBV19; cdr3_nt: TGTGCCAGTCGGGACAGGGACACTGAAGCTTTCTTT; cdr3_aa: CASRDRDTEAFF
j_call: TRBJ2-2; d_call: NA; clone_size: few; v_call: TRBV6-5; cdr3_nt: TGTGCCAGCCGGGTTTCGTACGGCACCGGGGAGCTGTTTTTT; cdr3_aa: CASRVSYGTGELFF
j_call: TRBJ1-3; d_call: NA; clone_size: NA; v_call: TRBV6-6; cdr3_nt: TGTGCCAGCAGTTCCCACAGGGCCTACTCTGGAAACACCATATATTTT; cdr3_aa: CASSSHRAYSGNTIYF
j_call: TRBJ2-7; d_call: TRBD2; clone_size: NA; v_call: TRBV11-2; cdr3_nt: TGTGCCAGCAGCTTAGCGGTCGCCAGCGGGAGGGTGGGAGAGCAGTACTTC; cdr3_aa: CASSLAVASGRVGEQYF
j_call: TRBJ1-4; d_call: NA; clone_size: once; v_call: TRBV2; cdr3_nt: TGTGCCAGCAGTGAACGGTACCAGGGTAGTGAAAAACTGTTTTTT; cdr3_aa: CASSERYQGSEKLFF
j_call: TRBJ2-7; d_call: NA; clone_size: NA; v_call: TRBV6-5; cdr3_nt: TGTGCCAGCCTTGGGACATCCTCCTACGAGCAGTACTTC; cdr3_aa: CASLGTSSYEQYF
j_call: TRBJ2-7; d_call: NA; clone_size: NA; v_call: TRBV3-1/TRBV3-2; cdr3_nt: TGTGCCAGCAGCCAAGGTTTAGGAGGAGGGAGCTCCTACGAGCAGTACTTC; cdr3_aa: CASSQGLGGGSSYEQYF
j_call: TRBJ2-7; d_call: NA; clone_size: NA; v_call: TRBV2; cdr3_nt: TGTGCCAGCGGACAGAGCCACGAGCAGTACTTC; cdr3_aa: CASGQSHEQYF
j_call: TRBJ2-7; d_call: NA; clone_size: once; v_call: TRBV7-2; cdr3_nt: TGTGCCAGCATCAAAATGGGGCAGGGGAGCTCCTACGAGCAGTACTTC; cdr3_aa: CASIKMGQGSSYEQYF
j_call: TRBJ2-6; d_call: NA; clone_size: NA; v_call: TRBV13; cdr3_nt: TGTGCCAGCAGCCGAACAGGGACCGGGGCCAACGTCCTGACTTTC; cdr3_aa: CASSRTGTGANVLTF
j_call: TRBJ2-7; d_call: NA; clone_size: NA; v_call: TRBV30; cdr3_nt: TGTGCCTGGAACTCCCCTAGGGGTGGGCAGTACTTC; cdr3_aa: CAWNSPRGGQYF
j_call: TRBJ2-3; d_call: NA; clone_size: NA; v_call: TRBV28; cdr3_nt: TGTGCCAGCAGGGAGTCAGATACGCAGTATTTT; cdr3_aa: CASRESDTQYF
j_call: TRBJ2-3; d_call: NA; clone_size: NA; v_call: TRBV9; cdr3_nt: TGTGCCAGCAGCGCCCTAGCACTCCCCACAGATACGCAGTATTTT; cdr3_aa: CASSALALPTDTQYF
j_call: TRBJ2-7; d_call: NA; clone_size: NA; v_call: TRBV28; cdr3_nt: TGTGCCAGCAGCCGCGGCGGCTACGAGCAGTACTTC; cdr3_aa: CASSRGGYEQYF
j_call: TRBJ1-5; d_call: NA; clone_size: NA; v_call: TRBV13; cdr3_nt: TGTGCCAGCAGCTTAAACAGAGGGCGGGCATCGAAGCCCCAGCATTTT; cdr3_aa: CASSLNRGRASKPQHF
j_call: TRBJ1-4; d_call: NA; clone_size: NA; v_call: TRBV27; cdr3_nt: TGTGCCAGCAGTCCCTCGAGAGGGGGTGAAGAAAAACTGTTTTTT; cdr3_aa: CASSPSRGGEEKLFF
j_call: TRBJ2-2; d_call: NA; clone_size: NA; v_call: TRBV4-1; cdr3_nt: TGCGCCAGCAGCCAAGGAATAGACAGGAACACCGGGGAGCTGTTTTTT; cdr3_aa: CASSQGIDRNTGELFF
j_call: TRBJ2-1; d_call: TRBD2; clone_size: NA; v_call: TRBV28; cdr3_nt: TGTGCCAGCAGTTTTGGTACTAGCGGAAGCAATGAGCAGTTCTTC; cdr3_aa: CASSFGTSGSNEQFF
j_call: TRBJ2-7; d_call: NA; clone_size: NA; v_call: TRBV7-8; cdr3_nt: TGTGCCAGCAGCTTACTTAAAGGGGAAACCTACGAGCAGTACTTC; cdr3_aa: CASSLLKGETYEQYF
j_call: TRBJ2-2; d_call: TRBD2; clone_size: many; v_call: TRBV6-4; cdr3_nt: TGTGCCAGCAGTACTAGCGGGAGCACCGGGGAGCTGTTTTTT; cdr3_aa: CASSTSGSTGELFF
j_call: TRBJ2-1; d_call: NA; clone_size: NA; v_call: TRBV12-3/TRBV12-4; cdr3_nt: TGTGCCAGCAGGTGGAGTGGGAATGAGCAGTTCTTC; cdr3_aa: CASRWSGNEQFF
j_call: TRBJ1-3; d_call: TRBD1; clone_size: NA; v_call: TRBV7-2; cdr3_nt: TGTGCCAGCAGCTTAGGTGGACAGGCAATTGGAAACACCATATATTTT; cdr3_aa: CASSLGGQAIGNTIYF
j_call: TRBJ2-7; d_call: TRBD2; clone_size: few; v_call: TRBV7-8; cdr3_nt: TGTGCCAGCAGCCTAGAGTTAGCGGGGTCCCACGAGCAGTACTTC; cdr3_aa: CASSLELAGSHEQYF
j_call: TRBJ1-2; d_call: TRBD1; clone_size: NA; v_call: TRBV7-2; cdr3_nt: TGTGCCAGCAGCCCGGGCCGGACAGGTTCCTATGGCTACACCTTC; cdr3_aa: CASSPGRTGSYGYTF
j_call: TRBJ2-7; d_call: NA; clone_size: NA; v_call: TRBV7-2; cdr3_nt: TGTGCCAGCAGCTTAAATCCGGGGAACTCCTACGAGCAGTACTTC; cdr3_aa: CASSLNPGNSYEQYF
j_call: TRBJ1-2; d_call: NA; clone_size: NA; v_call: TRBV29-1; cdr3_nt: TGCAGCGTTGCGGGGAGAATGAACTATGGCTACACCTTC; cdr3_aa: CSVAGRMNYGYTF
j_call: TRBJ1-5; d_call: TRBD1; clone_size: NA; v_call: TRBV2; cdr3_nt: TGTGCCAGCAGTTCAATGACAGGGAGCAATCAGCCCCAGCATTTT; cdr3_aa: CASSSMTGSNQPQHF
j_call: TRBJ2-7; d_call: NA; clone_size: NA; v_call: TRBV7-2; cdr3_nt: TGTGCCAGCAGTCCGAGGGGGACCTCCTCCTACGAGCAGTACTTC; cdr3_aa: CASSPRGTSSYEQYF
j_call: TRBJ1-2; d_call: TRBD1; clone_size: NA; v_call: TRBV7-9; cdr3_nt: TGTGCCAGCAGCTTAGGCCCGCCGGGGACAGGGATTTTGAGGGGCTACACCTTC; cdr3_aa: CASSLGPPGTGILRGYTF
j_call: TRBJ2-7; d_call: NA; clone_size: NA; v_call: TRBV3-1/TRBV3-2; cdr3_nt: TGTGCCAGCAGCCAAGGTGCAAGACTAGTATTTACGCAGCAGTACTTC; cdr3_aa: CASSQGARLVFTQQYF
j_call: TRBJ2-1; d_call: TRBD2; clone_size: NA; v_call: TRBV7-9; cdr3_nt: TGTGCCAGCAGCCAAAGAGGGGATCTAGCGGGACTTTACAATGAGCAGTTCTTC; cdr3_aa: CASSQRGDLAGLYNEQFF
j_call: TRBJ1-1; d_call: NA; clone_size: NA; v_call: TRBV4-2; cdr3_nt: TGTGCCAGCAGCCTCGCCGCCGGGAGAATCATGAACACTGAAGCTTTCTTT; cdr3_aa: CASSLAAGRIMNTEAFF
j_call: TRBJ2-1; d_call: TRBD2; clone_size: NA; v_call: TRBV25-1; cdr3_nt: TGTGCCAGCGTATGGACTAGCGGGAGGGCCAGTGAGCAGTTCTTC; cdr3_aa: CASVWTSGRASEQFF
j_call: TRBJ2-5; d_call: NA; clone_size: NA; v_call: TRBV5-4; cdr3_nt: TGTGCCAGCAGCTCTCCAGAGACCCAGTACTTC; cdr3_aa: CASSSPETQYF
j_call: TRBJ2-7; d_call: TRBD2; clone_size: NA; v_call: TRBV7-6; cdr3_nt: TGTGCCAGCAGCGTTAGCGGGGGGAGCTACGAGCAGTACTTC; cdr3_aa: CASSVSGGSYEQYF
j_call: TRBJ2-7; d_call: TRBD2; clone_size: NA; v_call: TRBV3-1/TRBV3-2; cdr3_nt: TGTGCCAGCAGCCAAGAAGGGCGGGAGAGGTCGGGGGAGCAGTACTTC; cdr3_aa: CASSQEGRERSGEQYF
j_call: TRBJ2-1; d_call: TRBD2; clone_size: NA; v_call: TRBV4-1; cdr3_nt: TGCGCCAGCAGCCAAGAAAGGCCGAGGCGGAGGGGAGGGGAGCAGTTCTTC; cdr3_aa: CASSQERPRRRGGEQFF
j_call: TRBJ1-1; d_call: NA; clone_size: NA; v_call: TRBV10-3; cdr3_nt: TGTGCCATCAGTGACGGGGGGCTGAACACTGAAGCTTTCTTT; cdr3_aa: CAISDGGLNTEAFF
j_call: TRBJ1-1; d_call: NA; clone_size: once; v_call: TRBV5-6; cdr3_nt: TGTGCCAGCAGCTTTTCATACCGGGAGAACACTGAAGCTTTCTTT; cdr3_aa: CASSFSYRENTEAFF
j_call: TRBJ2-3; d_call: NA; clone_size: NA; v_call: TRBV9; cdr3_nt: TGTGCCAGCAGCCCCCAGGGCGTTAGTAGAGATACGCAGTATTTT; cdr3_aa: CASSPQGVSRDTQYF
j_call: TRBJ1-2; d_call: NA; clone_size: NA; v_call: TRBV7-2; cdr3_nt: TGTGCCAGCAGCTTAGGGGGCTTGGGGAACACCTTC; cdr3_aa: CASSLGGLGNTF
j_call: TRBJ1-6; d_call: TRBD1; clone_size: NA; v_call: TRBV7-8; cdr3_nt: TGTGCCAGCAGCCGACAATCGACAGGGTTTGGTTCACCCCTCCACTTT; cdr3_aa: CASSRQSTGFGSPLHF
j_call: TRBJ1-1; d_call: NA; clone_size: NA; v_call: TRBV7-7; cdr3_nt: TGTGCTAGCAGCTTCCGCGGGGAGAGCACTGAAGCTTTCTTT; cdr3_aa: CASSFRGESTEAFF
j_call: TRBJ1-5; d_call: NA; clone_size: NA; v_call: TRBV19; cdr3_nt: TGTGCCAGTAGTAGGACTGAGGATGGGCAGCCCCAGCATTTT; cdr3_aa: CASSRTEDGQPQHF
j_call: TRBJ2-3; d_call: NA; clone_size: NA; v_call: TRBV5-1; cdr3_nt: TGCGCCAGCAGCTTGGCCTATGGGGGCCCAGGAGAGACAGATACGCAGTATTTT; cdr3_aa: CASSLAYGGPGETDTQYF